This TCR beta chain was retrieved from a study of blood T cell repertoires in COVID-19 (dated by TCRdb to 2019 to 2021). Regarding the research as a whole: The collaborator samples originated in the United States, Italy and Spain and spanned the acute and convalescent phases of COVID-19. Nearly every sample came with metadata listing a de-identified subject ID, COVID-19 status, age in years and sex. HLA class I and class II types, where available, came from metadata supplied by the sample provider rather than from assay-based typing. Subjects who had been exposed to COVID-19, were actively infected with it, or had recovered from it provided the deeply sampled blood TCRbeta repertoires that made up the dataset. A freely available public database, intended as a resource for researchers studying the immune response to SARS-CoV-2, is where the repertoires were released. The prospective study material was composed of cDNA or gDNA derived from T cells, B-cell-depleted T cells, or PBMCs. Samples were obtained from the ongoing ImmuneRACE study (first 160 participants) and from over a thousand subjects provided by 6 global collaborators.

Collaborating institutions collected whole blood in K2EDTA tubes following their own protocols. For TCRbeta analysis, collaborators shipped samples as frozen whole blood, isolated PBMCs, or DNA extracted from either of those sample types. V is shortened by 3 bases, J by 5 bases, and the region joining them spans 15 bases. CDR1 and CDR2 are read off the germline V gene as SGHRS and YFSETQ. The CDR3 starts with the cysteine, ends with the phenylalanine, and has 15 residues. Just the 45-base CDR3 DNA is kept, in frame starting at base 1. TCRbeta CDR3 regions were amplified from genomic DNA by means of the immunoSEQ Assay, a bias-controlled multiplex PCR. In the original analysis: The number of nucleated cells in each sample was estimated from the amplification of reference gene primers within the assay. To quantify the absolute abundance of each unique TCRbeta CDR3 rearrangement, sequence reads were collapsed and filtered. For each sample, productive Simpson clonality was calculated as the square root of Simpson's diversity index over productive rearrangements. What TCRdb holds here is the immuneACCESS table cut down to in-frame rearrangements. Part of the clones is not present; checked against another copy, under half of the missing clones reflect an unresolved V gene, and the others are unexplained. V and J calls and clone size come straight from that table; D and trimming were deduced from the DNA. The table for this sample lists fewer than 45,000 clones; 70% to 90% of them were counted only once. Roughly 15% of the sample lies in the top ten.

What the authors observed across the whole study: The quantity of clinical and demographic metadata differed by source and by participant and was supplied without curation.

Regarding this clone: Its antigen is still unknown. The record has no base qualities; no much larger clone is one base away.

This TCR came from a human donor in a cohort sampled during active COVID-19. Sequencing input: peripheral blood. The receptor chain draws on TRBV5-1 and TRBJ2-1, with TRBD1 as a weak D call on 5 bases. The DNA sequence follows: TGCGCCAGCAGCTGGTACAATACAGGTAACAATGAGCAGTTCTTC. The resulting protein is CASSWYNTGNNEQFF.